Sequencing of this TCR beta chain was carried out in a study of cytomegalovirus exposure and HLA in healthy donors. In the PCR, 60 Vbeta and 13 Jbeta primers were used. Some clones are missing from TCRdb's copy, which holds only in-frame ones; the method was immunoSEQ multiplex PCR. The table has about 150,000 clones, 80% seen once. CDR1 and CDR2 (germline): KGHSH, LQKENI. Trimming left V 3 bases short and J 6 bases short, with 17 bases between. The CDR3 extends over 15 amino acids. J is TRBJ1-2 and V is TRBV18, with TRBD1 as a possible D gene (5 bases). Specimen: PBMCs. The receptor was derived from a woman in her forties or fifties in good health and CMV-seropositive. The chain's CDR3 is CASSPYELGGHGYTF. The CDR3, as DNA: TGTGCCAGCTCACCGTATGAATTGGGGGGTCATGGCTACACCTTC.